This TCR beta chain was obtained from a study of metastatic and nonmetastatic thyroid tumors. Looking at the study overall: Repertoire comparisons spanned blood and tumor or nodule tissue from malignant and benign thyroid patients. General observations from the study: Reported TCR beta diversity, measured in blood and tumor, was significantly higher for malignant thyroid tumors than for benign nodules.

Authors' methods: Clinicopathological groups differed in CDR3, with these differences serving to build a distant-metastasis classifier for papillary thyroid cancer. MiXCR reprocessed the PCR reads for TCRdb. TCRdb, rather than the study authors, made the V and J calls. The repertoire has around 34,000 clones, about 20% of them found once; the top ten carry less than 4%. This CDR3 has 15 residues. The V gene lost 2 bases and the J gene lost 3 bases, with 14 bases spanning the gap. Germline-derived CDR1 and CDR2 are LNHDA and SQIVND (reference sequence). Patients had received no treatment of any kind before thyroid surgery. In regard to this clone: Its antigen is still unknown.

The sequencing sample was made of tumor tissue. The TCR comes from a male donor with papillary thyroid cancer or a benign thyroid nodule (not recorded which). Some clones in this sample may be carry-over from other donors' samples. This rearrangement joins TRBV19 to TRBJ2-7; D gene ambiguous. The CDR3 is CASSIRVGAHYEQYF. Here the CDR3 DNA reads TGTGCCAGTAGTATACGCGTAGGTGCACACTACGAGCAGTACTTC.